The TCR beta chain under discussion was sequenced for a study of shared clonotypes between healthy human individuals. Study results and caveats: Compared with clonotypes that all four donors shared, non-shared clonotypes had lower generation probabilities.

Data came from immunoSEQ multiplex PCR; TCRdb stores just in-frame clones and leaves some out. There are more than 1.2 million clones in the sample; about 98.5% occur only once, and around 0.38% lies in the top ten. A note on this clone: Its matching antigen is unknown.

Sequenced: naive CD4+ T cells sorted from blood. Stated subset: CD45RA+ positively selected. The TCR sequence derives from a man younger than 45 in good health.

CDR3 DNA: TGCGCCAGCAGCTTACCAATGACTAGCGGGGATGAGCAGTTCTTC. Its protein product is CASSLPMTSGDEQFF. The chain combines TRBV5-1 with TRBJ2-1; TRBD2 agrees at 11 bases. The V gene end was trimmed by 2 bases and the J gene end by 8 bases; junction bases not matched to a gene: 6. This CDR3 comprises 15 residues. CDR1 is SGHRS and CDR2 is YFSETQ in the germline V gene.